A single sample gave rise to the 28 T cell receptor beta chains below, sequenced in a study of T cells in Graves' hyperthyroidism and ophthalmopathy. RNA transcripts were the template for amplifying TCR beta CDR3 regions. A first-round RT-PCR of the TCR CDR3 used the HTBI primer set. TCRdb called the multiplex PCR reads again in MiXCR, with one record for every CDR3 protein. The data contain about 710,000 distinct CDR3 sequences, over 15% of them singletons. Sequenced sample: blood. The receptors shown here come from a man between 18 and 35 years old with Graves' hyperthyroidism.

This clonotype has a count of ten or more. The DNA of the CDR3 is TGTGCCAGCAGCTTAGGGCGGAGGGGGAACAATGAGCAGTTCTTC. Translation gives CASSLGRRGNNEQFF. The genes are TRBV11-1 and TRBJ2-1; the D call may be TRBD1 or TRBD2 (6 bases each). CDR1 is SGHAT and CDR2 is FQDESV in the germline V gene (reference sequence). The CDR3 covers 15 residues. Trimming removed 1 base from V and 5 bases from J, with 12 bases in between.

The chain is built from TRBV29-1 and TRBJ1-2; TRBD1 is a possible D gene (5 bases). V lost 5 bases to trimming and J lost 0 bases, with 16 bases between them. This CDR3 is 15 amino acids long. Germline V gene lookup returns CDR1 SQVTM and CDR2 ANQGSEA. CDR3 sequence (DNA): TGCAGCGTTATTCCCCAGGGCCCAGCTAACTATGGCTACACCTTC. It codes for CSVIPQGPANYGYTF.

This clonotype was counted ten times or more. This rearrangement joins TRBV20-1 to TRBJ2-3; D possibly matches TRBD1 or TRBD2 (5 bases each). Trimming removed 6 bases at V and 0 bases at J, with 16 bases between. Germline assignment: CDR1 DFQATT and CDR2 SNEGSKA (reference sequence). The CDR3 totals 15 residues. CDR3 DNA: TGCAGTGCCCGAAGGGTAGGGGAGAGCACAGATACGCAGTATTTT. Translation: CSARRVGESTDTQYF.

In its sample, this clonotype was seen a few times. The V call is TRBV19, the J call TRBJ1-5, with a possible D match to TRBD1 (5 bases). The CDR3 totals 16 residues. V gave up 7 bases and J gave up 1 base, with 17 bases separating them. Looked up from germline, CDR1 is LNHDA and CDR2 is SQIVND (reference sequence). CDR3 sequence: CASTRYRYRSNQPQHF. DNA of the CDR3: TGTGCCAGTACCAGATACAGGTATAGGAGCAATCAGCCCCAGCATTTT.

This clonotype has a count of ten or more. The genes are TRBV2 and TRBJ1-2; the D gene is possibly TRBD1 (6 bases). Germline CDR1 SNHLY, CDR2 FYNNEI. Trimming took 4 bases from V and 4 from J, leaving 19 bases between them. The CDR3 length is 16 residues. DNA for the CDR3: TGTGCCAGCAGTGCAATTGCGACAGGTTTAGGCTATGGCTACACCTTC. Amino acid sequence: CASSAIATGLGYGYTF.

This clonotype was recorded many times. The CDR3 loop is CASSPPRDRGLSEAFF. In nucleotides, the CDR3 is TGTGCCAGCTCACCACCCCGGGACAGGGGGCTTTCGGAAGCTTTCTTT. This sequence joins TRBV18 and TRBJ1-1; 12 bases line up with TRBD1. The V segment lost 0 bases and the J segment 8 bases; nucleotides outside the gene matches: 7. Looked up from germline, CDR1 is KGHSH and CDR2 is LQKENI. The CDR3 is 16 residues long.

The chain uses TRBV10-3 and TRBJ2-2; 7 bases are shared with TRBD2. CDR3 length: 15 amino acids. Germline V gene lookup returns CDR1 ENHRY and CDR2 SYGVKD. J was trimmed by 5 bases and V by 2 bases; bases with no gene match: 5. This CDR3 is CAISEERDGTGELFF. The CDR3 DNA sequence: TGTGCCATCAGTGAGGAGCGGGATGGTACCGGGGAGCTGTTTTTT.

A few counts support this clonotype. This chain connects TRBV13 to TRBJ1-1; D not certain. V gave up 2 bases and J gave up 7 bases, with 11 bases separating them. The germline V gene has CDR1 PRHDT and CDR2 FYEKMQ (reference sequence). This CDR3 comprises 13 residues. The CDR3 loop reads CASSLNNGVEAFF. In DNA, the CDR3 is TGTGCCAGCAGCTTAAATAACGGGGTTGAAGCTTTCTTT.

The J gene is TRBJ2-7, the V gene TRBV7-8; TRBD2 is a possible D gene (6 bases). With 8 bases removed from V and 7 bases from J, the gap between germline ends came to 15 bases. Germline lookup yields CDR1 SGHVS and CDR2 FQNEAQ. This CDR3 contains 12 residues. This CDR3 is CASLPIRGEQYF. CDR3 DNA: TGTGCCAGCCTCCCTATACGGGGGGAGCAGTACTTC.

This clonotype occurred many times. The CDR3 nucleotides are TGTGCCAGCAGTTTCGGGCAGGGCTACGAGCAGTACTTC. As protein: CASSFGQGYEQYF. V usage is TRBV27 and J usage is TRBJ2-7, with D possibly TRBD1 on 5 matching bases. Trimming pared 3 bases from V and 3 bases from J, leaving 9 bases between. Germline assignment: CDR1 MNHEY and CDR2 SMNVEV (reference sequence). The CDR3 is made up of 13 amino acids.

This clonotype appeared a few times. The chain recombines TRBV3-1 with TRBJ2-5; weak D call: TRBD2 (6 bases). Trimming took off 1 base at V and 0 bases at J, with 12 bases between the two ends. The CDR3 consists of 16 residues. Per the germline V gene, CDR1 is LGHDT and CDR2 is YNNKEL (reference sequence). The chain's CDR3 is CASSQGVGSNQETQYF. Here the CDR3 DNA reads TGTGCCAGCAGCCAAGGGGTCGGGAGCAACCAAGAGACCCAGTACTTC.

This chain uses TRBV29-1 with TRBJ1-6, with D possibly TRBD1 on 6 matching bases. Germline V gene sequence: CDR1 SQVTM, CDR2 ANQGSEA. The CDR3 covers 14 residues. The V end lost 5 bases, the J end lost 3 bases, and 11 bases lay between the germline ends. The CDR3 loop is CSVRKGDYNSPLHF. In DNA, the CDR3 is TGCAGCGTTCGAAAGGGGGACTATAATTCACCCCTCCACTTT.

There are many counts of this clonotype. This chain links TRBV7-9 with TRBJ1-4, with D perhaps TRBD1 (5 bases). V lost 5 bases and J 6 bases, leaving 16 bases between the germline ends. This CDR3 spans 15 amino acids. The germline gives CDR1 SEHNR, CDR2 FQNEAQ (reference sequence). In nucleotides, the CDR3 is TGTGCCAGCAGCCTGGGTTCGCTCAGGGATGAAAAACTGTTTTTT. It is translated as CASSLGSLRDEKLFF.

This clonotype was seen at least ten times. The chain recombines TRBV12-3 or TRBV12-4 with TRBJ2-5; 9 bases align to TRBD2. J was trimmed by 5 bases and V by 2 bases; bases with no gene match: 6. The CDR3 is made up of 15 amino acids. CDR3 loop: CASSLIAGVWETQYF. CDR3 sequence (DNA): TGTGCCAGCAGTTTAATAGCGGGAGTGTGGGAGACCCAGTACTTC.

This chain joins TRBV5-1 and TRBJ2-3; D is perhaps TRBD2 (6 bases). The V end lost 0 bases, the J end lost 3 bases, and 14 bases lay between the germline ends. CDR3 length: 16 residues. Per the germline V gene, CDR1 is SGHRS and CDR2 is YFSETQ. CDR3 bases: TGCGCCAGCAGCTTGGGGGCCGGGACTGGTACAGATACGCAGTATTTT. Translated: CASSLGAGTGTDTQYF.

This clonotype was counted a few times. The genes are TRBV6-2 or TRBV6-3 and TRBJ2-1, with D unresolved. CDR3 length equals 14 residues. The V end was cut by 6 bases, the J end by 5 bases, with 14 bases between. Germline CDR1 is MNHEY and CDR2 is SVGEGT. The CDR3 DNA sequence: TGTGCCAGCAGACTTACGGGTCTCGACAATGAGCAGTTCTTC. Translating gives CASRLTGLDNEQFF.

In this sample, this clonotype turned up a few times. This sequence joins TRBV2 and TRBJ2-7, with D maybe TRBD1 (5 bases). Trimming took off 6 bases at V and 2 bases at J, with 17 bases between the two ends. This CDR3 is built from 15 residues. Germline-derived CDR1 and CDR2 are SNHLY and FYNNEI. CDR3 loop: CASRTPRQRAYEQYF. CDR3 bases: TGTGCCAGCAGAACCCCCAGACAGCGCGCCTACGAGCAGTACTTC.

CDR3 residues: CASRDGGWPTSNTEAFF. In nucleotides, the CDR3 is TGTGCCAGCAGGGACGGTGGGTGGCCCACGTCGAACACTGAAGCTTTCTTT. The chain uses TRBV6-1 and TRBJ1-1; D gene ambiguous. The germline V gene encodes CDR1 MNHNS and CDR2 SASEGT. Trimming left V 6 bases short and J 1 base short, with 21 bases between. This CDR3 comprises 17 residues.

The table lists this clonotype with many counts. The chain uses TRBV2 and TRBJ2-7, with 8 bases matching TRBD1. V shed 0 bases, J shed 7 bases, and the junction held 5 bases outside the gene matches. The CDR3 runs to 14 residues. Per germline, CDR1 SNHLY and CDR2 FYNNEI. The CDR3 region has the DNA TGTGCCAGCAGTGAAGCGCTTCAGGGGGCGGAGCAGTACTTC. It is translated as CASSEALQGAEQYF.

This chain uses TRBV10-3 with TRBJ1-5; a possible D gene is TRBD1 (5 bases). The CDR3 has 12 residues. Germline CDR1 reads ENHRY; CDR2 reads SYGVKD. Trimming pared 0 bases from V and 9 bases from J, leaving 6 bases between. The CDR3 is CAISESGAPQHF. The CDR3 DNA is TGTGCCATCAGTGAGTCTGGGGCGCCCCAGCATTTT.

This clonotype came up once. This chain links TRBV5-1 with TRBJ2-7; 8 bases map to TRBD2. Germline V gene sequence: CDR1 SGHRS, CDR2 YFSETQ. The CDR3 is 14 amino acids. J lost 6 bases, V lost 0 bases, and 5 bases had no gene match. DNA for the CDR3: TGCGCCAGCAGCTTGGGACCAGCGGGAGCCGAGCAGTACTTC. Protein: CASSLGPAGAEQYF. Complete variable domain (other parts from reference TRBV5-1 and TRBJ2-7): KAGVTQTPRYLIKTRGQQVTLSCSPISGHRSVSWYQQTPGQGLQFLFEYFSETQRNKGNFPGRFSGRQFSNSRSEMNVSTLELGDSALYLCASSLGPAGAEQYFGPGTRLTVT.

Ten or more counts support this clonotype. This rearrangement joins TRBV18 to TRBJ1-1; possible D gene TRBD1, 5 bases. Trimming took 0 bases from V and 1 from J, leaving 21 bases between them. This CDR3 region has 19 residues. Germline assignment: CDR1 KGHSH and CDR2 LQKENI. The CDR3 loop reads CASSPPWGTVGTQNTEAFF. For the CDR3, the DNA is TGTGCCAGCTCACCACCGTGGGGTACTGTTGGGACCCAGAACACTGAAGCTTTCTTT.

There are many counts of this clonotype. The gene calls are TRBV5-1 and TRBJ1-1; D uncertain. CDR3 length equals 15 residues. Trimming took 1 base from V and 0 from J, leaving 10 bases between them. The germline V gene has CDR1 SGHRS and CDR2 YFSETQ. The CDR3 nucleotides read TGCGCCAGCAGCTTGAGCACAACTATGAACACTGAAGCTTTCTTT. Translating gives CASSLSTTMNTEAFF.

This clonotype appeared a few times. The chain has TRBV11-3 and TRBJ2-3; TRBD2 aligns across 7 bases. The V gene's germline CDR1 is SGHNT and CDR2 YENEEA. Trimming took 1 base from V and 6 from J; bases not matched to a gene: 7. The CDR3 extends over 15 amino acids. The CDR3 spells CASSLGSGPSDTQYF. CDR3 nucleotide sequence: TGTGCCAGCAGCTTAGGTAGCGGGCCCTCGGATACGCAGTATTTT. The full variable domain, its missing parts supplied by reference TRBV11-3 and TRBJ2-3, is EAGVVQSPRYKIIEKKQPVAFWCNPISGHNTLYWYLQNLGQGPELLIRYENEEAVDDSQLPKDRFSAERLKGVDSTLKIQPAELGDSAVYLCASSLGSGPSDTQYFGPGTRLTVL.

This clonotype has a handful of counts. The rearrangement links TRBV19 to TRBJ2-7; a weak D match, TRBD1 (6 bases). The ends were cut back, 5 bases at V and 3 bases at J, with 20 bases in the middle. The CDR3 spans 16 residues. CDR1 is LNHDA and CDR2 is SQIVND in the germline V gene (reference sequence). In DNA, the CDR3 is TGTGCCAGTAGTGCACCCGGGACACCGGCCCTCTACGAGCAGTACTTC. Translated: CASSAPGTPALYEQYF.

This clonotype was found many times. V usage is TRBV20-1 and J usage is TRBJ2-1; no clear D gene. V was pared by 6 bases and J by 0 bases, with 12 bases between. Germline CDR1 is DFQATT and CDR2 is SNEGSKA (reference sequence). This CDR3 comprises 14 residues. The CDR3 DNA reads TGCAGTGCACTGACTCTTAGCTCCTACAATGAGCAGTTCTTC. This sequence encodes CSALTLSSYNEQFF.

This clonotype was seen ten or more times. The V call is TRBV18, the J call TRBJ2-5, with a weak D call TRBD1 (5 bases). The V gene's germline CDR1 is KGHSH and CDR2 LQKENI. V lost 2 bases and J 4 bases, leaving 8 bases between the germline ends. The CDR3 spans 13 residues. In DNA, the CDR3 is TGTGCCAGCTCACCAAGCCAGGGAGAGACCCAGTACTTC. Residues: CASSPSQGETQYF.

Ten or more counts support this clonotype. The V call is TRBV18, the J call TRBJ2-1; possibly TRBD2 for D (6 bases). The germline V and J ends were trimmed by 6 bases and 7 bases, with 19 bases remaining between them. CDR3 length: 15 residues. Germline loops: CDR1 KGHSH, CDR2 LQKENI. The CDR3, as DNA: TGTGCCAGCTCTCCCGCCCGACTAGTTGCGAATGAGCAGTTCTTC. Amino acids: CASSPARLVANEQFF.